This T cell receptor beta chain was found in a study of cytomegalovirus exposure and HLA in healthy donors listed by TCRdb under 2017. About the study as a whole: An earlier analysis of roughly 630 of the donors reported roughly 270 Gb of sequence data and some 100 million unique TCR beta sequences from 150 million to 200 million T cells. An early release covering roughly 640 HLA-typed donors comprised approximately 290 gigabases of sequencing data and tens of millions of unique TCR sequences. Of the approximately 400 genotyped donors, 65% to 90% fell in the genetic ancestry cluster associated with self-reported Caucasian donors. The study aimed to test whether signatures of past pathogen exposure could be identified by cataloging public T cell receptors. The study profiled the T cell repertoires of 500 to 800 subjects by immunosequencing and related them to cytomegalovirus serostatus. Along with the 666-subject first cohort, a separate validation cohort of approximately 110 different subjects was used. To predict cytomegalovirus infection status, the study brought together high-throughput TCR immunosequencing, statistical association of individual TCRs with disease status, and machine learning. A later analysis re-analyzed previously published TCR beta repertoires from 666 donors and added high-resolution HLA genotyping to study TCR occurrence patterns. In the later analysis, no new phenotypic data were used to find candidate immune exposures; instead, reliance was placed on TCR beta sequences and their occurrence across donors. An earlier analysis of 587 of the donors used high-throughput TCR beta sequencing to judge whether each TCR beta V gene segment behaved as functional or pseudogenic. Donor age, sex, ethnicity and CMV serostatus were collected together with the repertoire data. A later genetic analysis took genome-wide SNP genotypes for 398 of the 666 donors and used that subset as a discovery cohort. All discovery cohort repertoires had been generated on a single sequencing platform. HLA typing covered class I and class II loci at four-digit resolution. Typing coverage varied by locus: roughly 620-630 donors for A, B, C, DRB1 and DQB1; 522 for DQA1; more than 600 for DPA1; fewer than 480 for DPB1. Five DR-DQ haplotypes were handled as single units for association and clustering, since linkage in the cohort was strong. On average, around 240,000 unique TCR beta nucleotide sequences were sequenced per donor among more than 350 genotyped donors of the cohort, with roughly 19% of those sequences being non-productive. Broader findings and caveats from the paper: An association between a missense DCLRE1C variant and V-gene and J-gene trimming of TCR beta chains was found in a later genetic analysis and replicated in an independent cohort. Most CMV-associated TCR beta chains appeared to be HLA-restricted in a later analysis, and the HLA associations seemed to be driven largely by CMV exposure. Most TCR sequences were seen in very few donors, while some public TCRs were found in many individuals. Broadly in line with IMGT annotations, most TCR beta V segments showed up in productive rearrangements about 87% or about 30% of the time in an earlier analysis of around 600 of the donors. HLA typing was unavailable for some donors at each locus, so association tests used only the typed subset. At a false discovery rate of 0.05, a later analysis linked some 17,000 TCR beta sequences to specific HLA alleles. In this cohort, only TCR beta chains were sequenced, and detectable features were limited by the absence of alpha or paired-chain data. According to a later genetic analysis, donors in an Asian-associated ancestry cluster had fewer N-insertions in productive TCRs than the approximately 630-donor mean. A further reported finding was that TCR beta sequences accurately predicted the HLA-A and HLA-B alleles for most subjects in the first cohort. Compared with equally common non-associated chains, HLA-associated TCR beta chains in a later analysis were more clonally expanded and had lower generation probabilities. The presence/absence analyses assumed that sequencing depth was roughly uniform across donors, and that assumption may not be true. Cytomegalovirus status was reported to be diagnosed by the classifier with high specificity and sensitivity in both the original and validation cohorts. Correlated functional status among segregating V segments might reflect linkage disequilibrium, but an unknown experimental factor could not be ruled out. In a later analysis, TCR association rates were found to vary across HLA loci, with the most associated TCRs seen for DRB1 alleles and the fewest for HLA-C alleles. Over 15 rarely observed V segments, including chromosome 9 orphons, were excluded from the earlier analysis of approximately 600 of the donors because counts were too low. When HLA alleles, especially DR and DQ, strongly co-occurred, TCR associations were difficult to assign to individual alleles. According to a later analysis, parvovirus B19, influenza, CMV and Epstein-Barr virus appeared linked to several top co-occurrence clusters. In the study, some 160 TCR beta chains were listed as associated with cytomegalovirus. In vitro tests confirmed that a few of the cytomegalovirus-associated TCR beta chains recognize cytomegalovirus antigens. Because the 87-base-pair reads could not distinguish some IMGT-functional V segments, including TRBV6-2 and TRBV6-3, those segments were excluded. According to the authors, the approach could potentially be generalized to other disease states and immunological phenotypes. The only immune exposure information available for the cohort was CMV serostatus. A group of highly shared sequence variants was considered likely to be a technical artifact of the sequencing pipeline.

Library method: the immunoSEQ multiplex PCR assay. The multiplex PCR relied on a mix of 60 forward primers for TCR Vbeta segments and 13 reverse primers for TCR Jbeta segments. The CDR3 region of rearranged TCR beta genes was amplified from genomic DNA by a multiplex PCR assay. Amplified TCR beta libraries were sequenced as 87-base-pair reads on the Illumina HiSeq System. The authors' analysis ran thus. In a later analysis, 77 million or so unique TCR beta chains were counted across the approximately 640 repertoires, and roughly 11 million of these chains were shared by at least two donors. To remove PCR and sequencing errors, raw reads were error-corrected and collapsed into unique sequences using a nearest-neighbor algorithm that merged closely related sequences. V, D and J gene segments were assigned by aligning CDR3 sequences to IMGT reference sequences. Each retained sequence needed at least a six-nucleotide match to both a V gene segment and a J gene segment. A rearrangement counted as productive if the CDR3 had no stop codons and remained in frame with V and J, and every other rearrangement counted as non-productive. Following IMGT convention, CDR3 was defined as the stretch from the second conserved V-encoded cysteine to the conserved J-encoded phenylalanine. Sequences without an unambiguous match to a single V gene segment were excluded from the earlier analysis of almost 600 of the donors. In an earlier analysis of 500 to 750 of the donors, V segments were called functional above 56.7% productive rearrangements and were called segregating when the between-donor standard deviation exceeded 5%. A statistical classification framework was built for diagnosing cytomegalovirus status from the catalog of TCR beta chain sequences. A later analysis assigned V and J genes by comparing TCR nucleotide sequences with IMGT/GENE-DB human TR gene sequences. A later analysis assigned CDR3 sequences and most-parsimonious VDJ recombination scenarios with the TCRdist pipeline. A later analysis defined each TCR beta chain by its CDR3 amino acid sequence plus V-gene family, and excluded reads lacking a unique V-gene family. As a way to deal with suspected cross-contamination and a sequencing artifact, a later analysis dropped 592 nucleotide sequences that were highly shared and had low generation probability. In a later analysis, a clonal expansion index was calculated for each public chain from normalized within-repertoire ranks of inferred template counts. In a later analysis, generation probabilities were computed using a VDJ recombination model fitted to out-of-frame rearrangements, and the results were checked against IGoR. In a later analysis, TCR-TCR, TCR-HLA and TCR-CMV co-occurrence was scored with hypergeometric tests, and a repertoire-size bias correction was applied to TCR pairs. False discovery rates were estimated in a later analysis by permuting HLA or CMV assignments 20 times. In a later analysis, co-occurring TCRs were grouped using DBSCAN, with TCRdist sequence similarity added in when clustering inside HLA-allele-positive subsets. Repertoires with fewer than 30,000 or more than 120,000 public chains, plus five repertoires with anomalous nucleotide sharing, were excluded from co-occurrence clustering. TCRdb took over this immuneACCESS table, retaining in-frame rearrangements with V and J assigned. Such tables are incomplete; in checked studies, under half of the missing clones stem from an unresolved V gene, and the remainder is unexplained. V and J calls and clone size follow that table, whereas D and trimming were derived from the DNA. The sample table records 150,000 to 200,000 clones; around 78% of these occur just once. Around 1% of the sample is taken by the ten largest.

In the case of this clone: The antigen this receptor binds is unknown. Base qualities were left out, and no much larger clone turns up one base away.

From the cysteine up to the phenylalanine, the CDR3 has a length of 15 residues. Just the 45-base CDR3 DNA is kept, in frame starting at base 1. Taken from the germline V gene, the CDR1 and CDR2 loops are SGHRS and YFSETQ. V sheds 1 base and J sheds 4 bases, leaving 15 bases between their ends. The cohort was made up of 500 to 800 healthy bone marrow donors. At the time of sampling, every cohort member was nominally healthy, though immune exposures that went unrecorded were likely present. The donor tested CMV seronegative and was one of the 352 seronegative cohort members. Every donor gave a peripheral blood sample, and the peripheral blood mononuclear cells from that sample were used for TCR beta sequencing. The Qiagen DNeasy Blood Extraction Kit was used to extract genomic DNA from the blood cell samples.

The chain was built from TRBV5-1 and TRBJ2-7; D gene: possibly TRBD1, on 6 matching bases. This TCR derives from a woman between 40 and 50 years old in good health and CMV-seronegative. The specimen was PBMCs. CDR3 loop: CASSLMGQPPYEQYF. The nucleotide sequence reads as follows: TGCGCCAGCAGCTTGATGGGACAACCACCATACGAGCAGTACTTC.